The source of this T cell receptor (beta chain) is a study of early T cells in non-severe SARS-CoV-2 infection. Each CDR3 protein gets one entry after TCRdb re-called the 5' RACE reads with MiXCR. The sample consists of tens of thousands of distinct CDR3 sequences, roughly an eighth of them appearing once. This clonotype came up a few times. The sample taken for sequencing was whole blood. The TCR comes from an adult who was a healthcare worker with PCR-confirmed SARS-CoV-2 infection or an uninfected control (not recorded which).

CDR3 protein: CSARQTGYEQYF. As DNA, the CDR3 is TGCAGTGCTAGGCAGACCGGCTACGAGCAGTACTTC. The chain combines TRBV20-1 with TRBJ2-7; no firm D call. The V end lost 3 bases, the J end lost 3 bases, and 9 bases lay between the germline ends. Germline CDR1 reads DFQATT; CDR2 reads SNEGSKA (reference sequence). The CDR3 is 12 amino acids.